This entry describes one T cell receptor beta chain. Treatment: randomized to nivolumab then ipilimumab (arm A) or the reverse (arm B). DNA-damaging chemotherapy had not been given to any patient beforehand. Live CD3+CD8+ CD19− CD56− cells were sorted from PBMCs. The method was immunoSEQ multiplex PCR; TCRdb's version includes in-frame clones alone and lacks a portion of them. This sample has around 40,000 clones, with 86% found just once. CDR1 and CDR2 from the germline V gene are SGHTA and FQGTGA. The CDR3 length is 14 residues. Trimming pared 2 bases from V and 2 bases from J, leaving 10 bases between. The data originate from a study of sequential checkpoint blockade in melanoma. Study summary: Patients were randomized 1:1 to nivolumab-then-ipilimumab or ipilimumab-then-nivolumab first-line. Both treatment sequences were followed by maintenance nivolumab.

The TCR was taken from a human donor with melanoma. Specimen: CD8+ T cells sorted from blood (inferred from file names), collected from a patient given nivolumab and ipilimumab in sequence. The chain combines TRBV7-3 with TRBJ2-7; a weak D match, TRBD2 (6 bases). The CDR3: CASSLGTGAYEQYF. The CDR3 bases are TGTGCCAGCAGCTTAGGGACGGGAGCCTACGAGCAGTACTTC.